This T cell receptor (beta chain) came from a study of T cells in Graves' hyperthyroidism and ophthalmopathy. This clonotype was recorded many times. The germline gives CDR1 MNHEY, CDR2 SVGAGI. The V and J ends lost 2 bases and 6 bases, in that order; junction bases with no gene match: 9. The CDR3 is 17 residues long. There were TCR beta CDR3 regions amplified from RNA transcripts. HTBI primers were used for first-round RT-PCR of the TCR CDR3. TCRdb fed the multiplex PCR reads into MiXCR, producing one record per CDR3 protein. The table records under 400,000 distinct CDR3 sequences, less than 15% of them present only once.

Material: blood. The genes are TRBV6-5 and TRBJ2-1, with TRBD2 matching over 11 bases. The sequence came from a woman between 18 and 30 years old with Graves' hyperthyroidism. CDR3 sequence reads: CASSYRLAGMYRNEQFF. The CDR3 bases are TGTGCCAGCAGTTACCGACTAGCGGGAATGTATCGCAATGAGCAGTTCTTC.